The T cell receptor (beta chain) described here comes from a study of Graves' ophthalmopathy and Graves' hyperthyroidism. Disease in donors with ophthalmopathy had moderate-to-severe activity, CAS ≥3, NOSPECS ≥4 and under 3 months' duration. Ineligible for inclusion were patients with other autoimmune diseases, uncontrolled infections, pregnancy or lactation. Study observations and caveats: Progression of ophthalmopathy was predicted by the model with roughly 71% sensitivity and just under 75% specificity.

Details on this clonotype: Antigen: not known.

Amplifying from RNA transcripts, the study obtained TCR beta CDR3 regions. Second-round multiplex PCR came after a first-round RT-PCR that employed HTBI primers. From the multiplex PCR reads, TCRdb called clonotypes with MiXCR, one entry per CDR3 protein. The sample gives approximately 700,000 distinct CDR3 sequences, more than 40% of which show up once; under 3.5% is in the top ten. V was trimmed by 6 bases and J by 3 bases, leaving 12 bases between them. Germline CDR1 is MNHEY and CDR2 is SVGAGI. The CDR3 is 13 amino acids. Material for sequencing was peripheral blood. This chain links TRBV6-5 with TRBJ2-7; D not certain. The clonotype was recovered from an adult man with Graves' ophthalmopathy. The CDR3 protein is CASRRSQGYEQYF. CDR3 DNA: TGTGCCAGCAGACGGTCCCAAGGCTACGAGCAGTACTTC.